Each of the 32 T cell receptor beta chains below was sequenced from the same sample in a study of CD8 T cells in ankylosing spondylitis. From the 5' RACE reads, TCRdb called clonotypes with MiXCR, one entry per CDR3 protein. The table records some 350,000 distinct CDR3 sequences, about 15% of them present only once. The material sequenced was blood, either unsorted or a sorted T cell fraction (not recorded which). Receptor source: a male donor with ankylosing spondylitis or in good health (not recorded which).

J is TRBJ2-3 and V is TRBV5-6; no definite D call. The ends were cut back, 0 bases at V and 6 bases at J, with 11 bases in the middle. Germline CDR1 and CDR2: SGHDT and YYEEEE. The CDR3 contains 14 residues. The CDR3 reads CASSLGPPRDTQYF. CDR3 coding DNA: TGTGCCAGCAGCTTGGGGCCCCCCCGGGATACGCAGTATTTT. Filled out from reference TRBV5-6 and TRBJ2-3, the complete variable domain reads DAGVTQSPTHLIKTRGQQVTLRCSPKSGHDTVSWYQQALGQGPQFIFQYYEEEERQRGNFPDRFSGHQFPNYSSELNVNALLLGDSALYLCASSLGPPRDTQYFGPGTRLTVL.

This clonotype has at least ten counts. This chain connects TRBV5-1 to TRBJ2-3; D gene ambiguous. Germline V gene lookup returns CDR1 SGHRS and CDR2 YFSETQ. The CDR3 runs to 15 residues. Written as DNA, the CDR3 is TGCGGGACGTCAAGGTCTACCTTAAACACAGATACGCAGTATTTT. Translation: CGTSRSTLNTDTQYF.

This rearrangement joins TRBV25-1 to TRBJ2-1; no clear D. This CDR3 has 16 residues. Germline loops: CDR1 MGHDK, CDR2 SYGVNS. Trimming cost V 0 bases and J 0 bases, with 9 bases left between them. The CDR3 region is CASSEYKGSSYNEQFF. CDR3 coding DNA: TGTGCCAGCAGTGAATATAAGGGAAGCTCCTACAATGAGCAGTTCTTC.

This clonotype was recorded at least ten times. This chain joins TRBV12-3 or TRBV12-4 and TRBJ2-1; either TRBD1 or TRBD2 may supply D (7 bases each). The ends were cut back, 10 bases at V and 5 bases at J, with 15 bases in the middle. The CDR3 totals 13 residues. CDR3 nucleotides: TGTGCCACAGGGGGGGGGCTTCACAATGAGCAGTTCTTC. Its protein product is CATGGGLHNEQFF.

The CDR3, as DNA: TGTGCCAGCAGCCAAGTCATGAGTACGACTGGGGCCAACGTCCTGACTTTC. Its protein is CASSQVMSTTGANVLTF. The chain carries TRBV3-1 and TRBJ2-6; D not certain. This CDR3 is 17 amino acids long. The V end was cut by 1 base, the J end by 2 bases, with 12 bases between. Germline-derived CDR1 and CDR2 are LGHDT and YNNKEL (reference sequence).

This clonotype has just a few counts. The genes are TRBV7-2 and TRBJ1-1, with D perhaps matching TRBD1 (5 bases). The ends were cut back, 5 bases at V and 1 base at J, with 14 bases in the middle. The CDR3 covers 15 residues. CDR1 SGHTA and CDR2 FQGNSA come from the germline V gene. As DNA, the CDR3 is TGTGCCAGCAGCCCCCATGACAGATCGAACACTGAAGCTTTCTTT. Its translation is CASSPHDRSNTEAFF.

This clonotype was counted between two and nine times. The rearrangement uses TRBV7-9 and TRBJ2-2; no clear D. CDR1 is SEHNR, CDR2 FQNEAQ, per germline (reference sequence). The CDR3 length is 13 residues. V shed 10 bases and J shed 3 bases, with 12 bases lying between them. The CDR3 spells CATSGGDTGELFF. CDR3 coding DNA: TGTGCCACTTCCGGTGGGGACACCGGGGAGCTGTTTTTT.

The chain links TRBV11-2 to TRBJ2-2; D unclear. V gave up 0 bases and J gave up 7 bases, with 6 bases separating them. This CDR3 region has 13 residues. The germline V gene has CDR1 SGHAT and CDR2 FQNNGV. CDR3 in amino acids: CASSLERVGELFF. The CDR3 DNA reads as TGTGCCAGCAGCTTAGAACGAGTCGGGGAGCTGTTTTTT.

This clonotype was counted only a few times. The chain recombines TRBV5-1 with TRBJ1-6; D not resolved. The CDR3 is 16 residues long. In germline, CDR1 is SGHRS, CDR2 YFSETQ. The V end lost 0 bases, the J end lost 9 bases, and 16 bases lay between the germline ends. The CDR3 here is CASSLGEDFRSSPLHF. CDR3 sequence (DNA): TGCGCCAGCAGCTTGGGCGAGGACTTCAGGAGTTCACCCCTCCACTTT. The full variable domain, in which reference TRBV5-1 and TRBJ1-6 provide the parts outside the CDR3, is KAGVTQTPRYLIKTRGQQVTLSCSPISGHRSVSWYQQTPGQGLQFLFEYFSETQRNKGNFPGRFSGRQFSNSRSEMNVSTLELGDSALYLCASSLGEDFRSSPLHFGNGTRLTVT.

This chain links TRBV5-1 with TRBJ2-3; no clear D gene. Germline CDR1 reads SGHRS; CDR2 reads YFSETQ. V lost 4 bases and J 0 bases, leaving 15 bases between the germline ends. The CDR3 totals 16 residues. The CDR3 sequence: CASSVWTAASTDTQYF. The CDR3 nucleotides are TGCGCCAGCAGCGTATGGACCGCTGCTAGCACAGATACGCAGTATTTT.

This clonotype was detected a few times. The chain uses TRBV5-1 and TRBJ2-2; D remains ambiguous. V was shortened by 3 bases and J by 4 bases, with 10 bases between the two germline ends. The V gene's germline CDR1 is SGHRS and CDR2 YFSETQ. CDR3 length equals 14 residues. The CDR3 nucleotides are TGCGCCAGCAGCTCCCGGACCAGCACCGGGGAGCTGTTTTTT. Residues: CASSSRTSTGELFF.

This clonotype was detected a few times. The genes are TRBV5-1 and TRBJ2-1; 8 bases fit TRBD2. Germline loops: CDR1 SGHRS, CDR2 YFSETQ. The CDR3 totals 16 residues. Trimming took 0 bases from V and 2 from J; bases not matched to a gene: 4. CDR3 coding DNA: TGCGCCAGCAGCTTGGCCCCGGGGGGGACCTACAATGAGCAGTTCTTC. Its protein is CASSLAPGGTYNEQFF.

This clonotype was seen a handful of times. The chain uses TRBV5-1 and TRBJ2-7; 11 bases match TRBD1. V gave up 4 bases and J gave up 2 bases; unmatched junction bases: 11. CDR1 is SGHRS and CDR2 is YFSETQ in the germline V gene. The CDR3 has 17 residues. The CDR3 loop reads CASSPDRGLRQAYEQYF. CDR3 nucleotides: TGCGCCAGCAGCCCGGACAGGGGGCTCCGTCAGGCCTACGAGCAGTACTTC.

The chain uses TRBV9 and TRBJ1-6; no reliable D call. V was cut by 3 bases and J by 6 bases, with 10 bases left in between. CDR3 length: 14 residues. CDR1 and CDR2 (germline): SGDLS, YYNGEE. The CDR3 DNA follows: TGTGCCAGCAGCGCACTACAGTTTAATTCACCCCTCCACTTT. Translating it yields CASSALQFNSPLHF.

This clonotype was counted many times. This rearrangement joins TRBV2 to TRBJ2-7; D remains ambiguous. Germline CDR1 is SNHLY and CDR2 is FYNNEI. Trimming shortened V by 8 bases and J by 7 bases, and 12 bases separated the two germline ends. This CDR3 comprises 11 residues. The CDR3 DNA reads as TGTGCCAGCGCACACGAATCAGAGCAGTACTTC. This encodes CASAHESEQYF.

J is TRBJ2-7 and V is TRBV6-1, with no clear D. CDR3 length: 16 residues. Germline loops: CDR1 MNHNS, CDR2 SASEGT. Trimming took off 6 bases at V and 2 bases at J, with 20 bases between the two ends. The CDR3 reads CASSPRTQVQTYEQYF. The CDR3 DNA sequence: TGTGCCAGCAGCCCTCGCACTCAAGTGCAGACCTACGAGCAGTACTTC.

Here the CDR3 reads CASAEDGNEKLFF. CDR3 bases: TGCGCCAGCGCGGAGGACGGGAATGAAAAACTGTTTTTT. V gene TRBV5-1 combines with J gene TRBJ1-4; D remains unclear. CDR3 length equals 13 residues. Between the trimmed V and J ends, which lost 7 bases and 5 bases, there was a span of 12 bases. Germline CDR1 SGHRS, CDR2 YFSETQ.

The chain joins TRBV11-1 to TRBJ2-3; no reliable D call. V was trimmed by 5 bases and J by 2 bases, leaving 23 bases between them. This CDR3 is built from 18 residues. Per germline, CDR1 SGHAT and CDR2 FQDESV (reference sequence). The CDR3: CASSLGNTANRNTDTQYF. DNA for the CDR3: TGTGCCAGCAGCCTGGGGAACACAGCGAATCGAAACACAGATACGCAGTATTTT.

This clonotype was picked up many times. The chain recombines TRBV28 with TRBJ1-5; D is unresolved. The CDR3 is made up of 13 amino acids. Germline V CDR1 and CDR2: MDHEN, SYDVKM. The V and J ends lost 6 bases and 6 bases respectively, with 12 bases between them. The CDR3 bases are TGTGCCAGCAGACAATTGTCGGGTCAGCCCCAGCATTTT. This gives the protein CASRQLSGQPQHF.

The rearrangement links TRBV12-3 or TRBV12-4 to TRBJ2-7; D remains unclear. CDR3 length equals 13 residues. The V gene lost 4 bases and the J gene lost 2 bases, with 9 bases spanning the gap. The CDR3 is CASSYAATYEQYF. In DNA, the CDR3 is TGTGCCAGCAGTTACGCAGCAACCTACGAGCAGTACTTC.

Only a few counts were recorded for this clonotype. This chain links TRBV29-1 with TRBJ2-2; D is perhaps TRBD2 (6 bases). Trimming stripped 3 bases from V and 4 bases from J, with 12 bases between. The CDR3 consists of 14 residues. CDR1 and CDR2 (germline): SQVTM, ANQGSEA. CDR3 DNA sequence: TGCAGCGTTGAGCGCGGGGCGGGCACCGGGGAGCTGTTTTTT. This gives the protein CSVERGAGTGELFF.

This chain uses TRBV9 with TRBJ2-3; D is unclear. Germline V lookup: CDR1 SGDLS, CDR2 YYNGEE. CDR3 length: 12 residues. V was shortened by 0 bases and J by 5 bases, with 4 bases between the two germline ends. The CDR3 reads CASSVVVDTQYF. CDR3 nucleotide sequence: TGTGCCAGCAGCGTAGTCGTAGATACGCAGTATTTT.

This clonotype was counted only a few times. This rearrangement joins TRBV5-1 to TRBJ2-1, with TRBD1 as a possible D gene (6 bases). With 1 base removed from V and 1 base from J, the gap between germline ends came to 12 bases. CDR1 is SGHRS and CDR2 is YFSETQ in the germline V gene. This CDR3 is built from 16 residues. CDR3 nucleotides: TGCGCCAGCAGCTTGTTTCAGGGGAGTTCCTACAATGAGCAGTTCTTC. This sequence encodes CASSLFQGSSYNEQFF.

The CDR3 sequence is CASSTGLHEQYF. The CDR3 DNA sequence: TGTGCCAGCAGTACGGGACTTCACGAGCAGTACTTC. The genes are TRBV12-3 or TRBV12-4 and TRBJ2-7; D may be TRBD2 (6 bases). The V gene lost 5 bases and the J gene lost 5 bases, with 10 bases spanning the gap. The CDR3 length is 12 residues.

The chain employs TRBV25-1 and TRBJ2-5; no definite D call. Germline values: CDR1 MGHDK, CDR2 SYGVNS. This CDR3 contains 17 residues. The V gene lost 0 bases and the J gene lost 2 bases, with 16 bases spanning the gap. The CDR3 reads CASSEYTVAGLQETQYF. DNA of the CDR3: TGTGCCAGCAGTGAATATACAGTGGCAGGCCTTCAAGAGACCCAGTACTTC. Full variable domain (missing parts from reference TRBV25-1 and TRBJ2-5): EADIYQTPRYLVIGTGKKITLECSQTMGHDKMYWYQQDPGMELHLIHYSYGVNSTEKGDLSSESTVSRIRTEHFPLTLESARPSHTSQYLCASSEYTVAGLQETQYFGPGTRLLVL.

This clonotype has only a few counts. V usage is TRBV4-1 and J usage is TRBJ2-7; 12 nucleotides match TRBD2. Germline V gene sequence: CDR1 MGHRA, CDR2 YSYEKL. Unmatched junction bases numbered 12, after V lost 3 bases and J lost 3 bases. There are 18 residues in the CDR3. The CDR3 loop is CASSHRVLAGGLNYEQYF. For the CDR3, the DNA is TGCGCCAGCAGCCACCGGGTTCTAGCGGGAGGGCTCAACTACGAGCAGTACTTC.

About this clonotype: A much bigger clone sits one base away, suggesting this may be a read error. The J gene is TRBJ2-7, the V gene TRBV20-1; possibly TRBD1 for D (5 bases). CDR3 length: 11 amino acids. Trimming took 2 bases from V and 8 from J, leaving 10 bases between them. CDR1 is DFQATT and CDR2 is SNEGSKA in the germline V gene (reference sequence). CDR3 sequence reads: CSARQGNKQYF. CDR3 DNA sequence: TGCAGTGCTAGACAGGGAAACAAGCAGTACTTC.

This clonotype was detected a few times. V usage is TRBV10-3 and J usage is TRBJ2-2; TRBD1 or TRBD2 may be the D gene (5 bases each). Deletions cut 6 bases from V and 3 bases from J, with 14 bases between. The germline V gene has CDR1 ENHRY and CDR2 SYGVKD. This CDR3 has 15 residues. This chain's CDR3 is CAIRPAVGDTGELFF. CDR3 bases: TGTGCCATCAGACCGGCGGTGGGGGACACCGGGGAGCTGTTTTTT.

This clonotype was observed at least ten times. The chain uses TRBV18 and TRBJ1-4; 10 bases align to TRBD1. Trimming took 6 bases from V and 2 from J; bases not matched to a gene: 12. The CDR3 length is 18 residues. The germline V gene has CDR1 KGHSH and CDR2 LQKENI. CDR3 protein: CASSPRDRGRGTNEKLFF. The CDR3 DNA follows: TGTGCCAGCTCTCCCCGGGACAGGGGACGAGGCACTAATGAAAAACTGTTTTTT.

At least ten counts were recorded for this clonotype. V usage is TRBV12-3 or TRBV12-4 and J usage is TRBJ1-2; a possible D gene is TRBD1 (6 bases). This CDR3 region has 14 residues. Trimming removed 3 bases from V and 4 bases from J, with 12 bases in between. In DNA, the CDR3 is TGTGCCAGCAGTTTTGAGGGGGGTCGCTATGGCTACACCTTC. It encodes CASSFEGGRYGYTF.

This clonotype was seen only a few times. The chain carries TRBV5-1 and TRBJ1-2, with a weak D call TRBD1 (5 bases). This CDR3 has 15 residues. V lost 2 bases to trimming and J lost 3 bases, with 14 bases between them. CDR1 is SGHRS, CDR2 YFSETQ, per germline. DNA for the CDR3: TGCGCCAGCAGCTTCCAGGGTTGGAGGGACTATGGCTACACCTTC. The encoded protein is CASSFQGWRDYGYTF.

This clonotype was seen a few times. The V call is TRBV19, the J call TRBJ1-1; a possible D gene is TRBD1 (6 bases). This CDR3 contains 13 residues. CDR1 LNHDA and CDR2 SQIVND come from the germline V gene (reference sequence). V lost 1 base, J lost 8 bases, and 11 bases lay in between. Here the CDR3 DNA reads TGTGCCAGTAGTATAGTCTGGACAGCAGAAGCTTTCTTT. Protein: CASSIVWTAEAFF.